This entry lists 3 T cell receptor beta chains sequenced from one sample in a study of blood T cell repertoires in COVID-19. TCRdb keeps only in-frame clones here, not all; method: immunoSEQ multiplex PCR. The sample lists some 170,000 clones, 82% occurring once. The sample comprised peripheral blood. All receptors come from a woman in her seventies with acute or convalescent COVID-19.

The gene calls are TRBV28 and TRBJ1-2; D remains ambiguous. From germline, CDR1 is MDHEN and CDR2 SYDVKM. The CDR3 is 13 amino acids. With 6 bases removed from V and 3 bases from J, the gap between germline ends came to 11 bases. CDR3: CASSPGSDYGYTF. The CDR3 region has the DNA TGTGCCAGCAGCCCCGGTTCGGACTATGGCTACACCTTC.

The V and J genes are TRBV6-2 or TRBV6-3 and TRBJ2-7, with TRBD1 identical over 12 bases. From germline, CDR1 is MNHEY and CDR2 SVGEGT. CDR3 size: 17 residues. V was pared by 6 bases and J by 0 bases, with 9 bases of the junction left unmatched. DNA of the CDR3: TGTGCCAGCAGCTCCGGGACAGGGGGCGGACTCTCCTACGAGCAGTACTTC. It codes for CASSSGTGGGLSYEQYF.

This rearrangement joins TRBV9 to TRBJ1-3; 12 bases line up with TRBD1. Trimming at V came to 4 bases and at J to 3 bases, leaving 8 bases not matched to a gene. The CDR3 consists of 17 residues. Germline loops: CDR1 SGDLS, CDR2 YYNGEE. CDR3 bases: TGTGCCAGCAGCCCACAGGGACAGGGGGCGCTTGGAAACACCATATATTTT. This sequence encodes CASSPQGQGALGNTIYF. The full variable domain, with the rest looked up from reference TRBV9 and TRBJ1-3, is DSGVTQTPKHLITATGQRVTLRCSPRSGDLSVYWYQQSLDQGLQFLIQYYNGEERAKGNILERFSAQQFPDLHSELNLSSLELGDSALYFCASSPQGQGALGNTIYFGEGSWLTVV.